A single sample gave rise to the 8 T cell receptor beta chains below, sequenced in a study of control samples from healthy donors and cancer patients. Measured with immunoSEQ multiplex PCR; TCRdb has only the in-frame clones, and not every one. The sample has 50,000 or so clones, 93% seen once. Sequencing input: PBMCs. All receptors come from a woman between 50 and 59 years old with head and neck cancer.

The V call is TRBV2, the J call TRBJ2-2; possibly TRBD1 for D (6 bases). Trimming removed 4 bases from V and 1 base from J, with 10 bases in between. Per the germline V gene, CDR1 is SNHLY and CDR2 is FYNNEI. CDR3 length: 15 residues. CDR3 DNA sequence: TGTGCCAGCAGTGGCCAGGGGAGGAACACCGGGGAGCTGTTTTTT. This encodes CASSGQGRNTGELFF.

This sequence joins TRBV30 and TRBJ1-3, with D possibly matching TRBD1 (5 bases). Germline assignment: CDR1 GTSNPN and CDR2 SVGIG (reference sequence). The ends were cut back, 2 bases at V and 3 bases at J, with 14 bases in the middle. The CDR3 contains 15 residues. The chain's CDR3 is CAWSWGIGGGNTIYF. CDR3 in DNA: TGTGCCTGGAGTTGGGGGATCGGTGGTGGAAACACCATATATTTT.

V and J are TRBV10-3 and TRBJ2-3; 10 bases line up with TRBD2. The CDR3 consists of 14 residues. The V segment lost 5 bases and the J segment 3 bases; nucleotides outside the gene matches: 2. CDR1 ENHRY and CDR2 SYGVKD come from the germline V gene. CDR3 sequence: CAISPSGRTDTQYF. The CDR3 DNA reads TGTGCCATCAGTCCTAGCGGGAGAACAGATACGCAGTATTTT.

V usage is TRBV2 and J usage is TRBJ2-3, with 7 nucleotides matching TRBD1. The CDR3 contains 17 residues. CDR1 SNHLY and CDR2 FYNNEI come from the germline V gene. The ends lost 6 bases at V and 0 bases at J; junction bases unmatched: 12. The CDR3 loop is CASSLFDRDGSTDTQYF. The CDR3 nucleotides are TGTGCCAGCAGCCTCTTTGACAGGGATGGTAGCACAGATACGCAGTATTTT.

V usage is TRBV13 and J usage is TRBJ2-6; 7 positions match TRBD2. The germline V gene encodes CDR1 PRHDT and CDR2 FYEKMQ (reference sequence). The CDR3 has 18 amino acids. After removal of 5 bases from V and 0 bases from J, the junction contained 10 bases not matched to a gene. The CDR3 DNA reads TGTGCCAGCAGCCGTCTGACTCTAGCGGTCTCTGGGGCCAACGTCCTGACTTTC. Its protein product is CASSRLTLAVSGANVLTF.

V gene TRBV7-2 combines with J gene TRBJ2-7, with D tentatively TRBD1 (5 bases). The germline CDR1 and CDR2 sequences are SGHTA and FQGNSA. V lost 2 bases to trimming and J lost 0 bases, with 11 bases between them. This CDR3 spans 15 amino acids. CDR3 sequence: CASSLSPGSSYEQYF. CDR3 nucleotides: TGTGCCAGCAGCTTATCCCCAGGGTCCTCCTACGAGCAGTACTTC.

The chain couples TRBV5-1 to TRBJ2-1, with 11 positions matching TRBD2. V lost 0 bases to trimming and J lost 0 bases; unmatched junction nucleotides: 2. This CDR3 is built from 17 residues. Germline V lookup: CDR1 SGHRS, CDR2 YFSETQ. CDR3 sequence reads: CASSLGTSGHSYNEQFF. The CDR3 coding sequence is TGCGCCAGCAGCTTGGGGACTAGCGGGCACTCCTACAATGAGCAGTTCTTC.

J is TRBJ1-4 and V is TRBV6-4, with D tentatively TRBD1 (6 bases). Germline V gene sequence: CDR1 MRHNA, CDR2 SNTAGT. Trimming removed 4 bases at V and 4 bases at J, with 7 bases between. The CDR3 has 13 amino acids. Here the CDR3 reads CASSADSNEKLFF. The CDR3 DNA reads as TGTGCCAGCAGTGCGGACAGTAATGAAAAACTGTTTTTT.